This TCR beta chain emerged from a study of T cells in localized non-small cell lung cancer. This clone was found a few times. Produced via immunoSEQ multiplex PCR; TCRdb's table is partial and in-frame only. Among 10,000 to 15,000 clones listed, 75% to 90% were seen once. CDR3 size: 14 residues. The V gene's germline CDR1 is SGHDN and CDR2 FVKESK. V dropped 4 bases and J dropped 6; count of bases not matched to a gene: 3. The chain employs TRBV14 and TRBJ2-2; 9 bases are a match to TRBD2. The receptor was isolated from a male donor at least 60 years old with stage I squamous cell lung carcinoma. This material consisted of peripheral blood, taken before any cancer treatment. CDR3 in DNA: TGTGCCAGCAGCCTGGGACTAGCTTCCGGGGAGCTGTTTTTT. It specifies CASSLGLASGELFF.